This T cell receptor beta chain appears in the sequencing data of a study of cytomegalovirus exposure and HLA in healthy donors. Study background: Inside one of the first data releases sat about 85 million unique TCRs taken from HLA-typed donors.

At the time of sampling, donors were nominally healthy, though unrecorded immune exposures were likely. In germline, CDR1 is KGHSH, CDR2 LQKENI. The length of the CDR3 is 16 residues. V trimming: 3 bases; J trimming: 3 bases; junction bases outside the gene matches: 4. Study-level findings and limits: Data from an earlier analysis indicated that most TCR beta V segments were productive either about 90% or about 30% of the time. Sequencing depth roughly uniform across donors was assumed in presence/absence analyses.

It was with 60 Vbeta and 13 Jbeta primers that the PCR ran. Clones were sequenced by immunoSEQ multiplex PCR, and TCRdb holds only the in-frame ones, with some missing. This table holds approximately 180,000 clones, approximately 86% found once. Comments on this clone: Antigen unknown.

Sequencing used PBMCs. This clonotype was obtained from a woman aged 18-29 years in good health and CMV-seronegative. The chain has TRBV18 and TRBJ2-2, with 10 positions matching TRBD2. The CDR3 reads CASSPQRGGYTGELFF. The CDR3 nucleotides are TGTGCCAGCTCACCCCAGCGGGGGGGATACACCGGGGAGCTGTTTTTT.